This T cell receptor beta chain was captured in a study of regulatory T cells in long-lasting Graves disease. Across the study: The antithyroid drugs taken by newly diagnosed Graves' patients had been used for under 3 months. Study-level findings and limits: TRBV28, TRBJ1-2 and TRBJ2-5 were segments that persistent disease favored.

Relying on iRepertoire HTBI primers and Arm-PCR of CDR3 regions, the team built TCR beta libraries. MiXCR, run by TCRdb on the multiplex PCR reads, gives a single entry per CDR3 protein. The sample holds 580,000 or so distinct CDR3 sequences, 15% to 20% seen once. This clonotype was counted a few times. Its antigen is unidentified. Time point reported: newly diagnosed GD, antithyroid drugs for less than 3 months. RNA from PBMCs was the source of the TCR library. Each patient gave 7.5 to 9 milliliters of EDTA-anticoagulated peripheral blood. Germline lookup yields CDR1 DFQATT and CDR2 SNEGSKA (reference sequence). The CDR3 has 19 residues. These data are also associated with another study on T cells in Graves' hyperthyroidism and ophthalmopathy.

The sequence came from a young man with Graves disease. The J gene is TRBJ2-1, the V gene TRBV20-1; D may be TRBD1 or TRBD2 (5 bases each). With the DNA end fitting TRBJ2-5 better, the J assignment may be wrong. Sequencing was performed on peripheral blood mononuclear cells (PBMCs), taken at new diagnosis, from a patient treated with antithyroid drugs. The CDR3 nucleotides read TGCAGTGCTAGAGGAGGGGCAGGCCACAACCGCCTGGGGCAAGAGACCCAGTACTTC. Translating gives CSARGGAGHNRLGQETQYF.